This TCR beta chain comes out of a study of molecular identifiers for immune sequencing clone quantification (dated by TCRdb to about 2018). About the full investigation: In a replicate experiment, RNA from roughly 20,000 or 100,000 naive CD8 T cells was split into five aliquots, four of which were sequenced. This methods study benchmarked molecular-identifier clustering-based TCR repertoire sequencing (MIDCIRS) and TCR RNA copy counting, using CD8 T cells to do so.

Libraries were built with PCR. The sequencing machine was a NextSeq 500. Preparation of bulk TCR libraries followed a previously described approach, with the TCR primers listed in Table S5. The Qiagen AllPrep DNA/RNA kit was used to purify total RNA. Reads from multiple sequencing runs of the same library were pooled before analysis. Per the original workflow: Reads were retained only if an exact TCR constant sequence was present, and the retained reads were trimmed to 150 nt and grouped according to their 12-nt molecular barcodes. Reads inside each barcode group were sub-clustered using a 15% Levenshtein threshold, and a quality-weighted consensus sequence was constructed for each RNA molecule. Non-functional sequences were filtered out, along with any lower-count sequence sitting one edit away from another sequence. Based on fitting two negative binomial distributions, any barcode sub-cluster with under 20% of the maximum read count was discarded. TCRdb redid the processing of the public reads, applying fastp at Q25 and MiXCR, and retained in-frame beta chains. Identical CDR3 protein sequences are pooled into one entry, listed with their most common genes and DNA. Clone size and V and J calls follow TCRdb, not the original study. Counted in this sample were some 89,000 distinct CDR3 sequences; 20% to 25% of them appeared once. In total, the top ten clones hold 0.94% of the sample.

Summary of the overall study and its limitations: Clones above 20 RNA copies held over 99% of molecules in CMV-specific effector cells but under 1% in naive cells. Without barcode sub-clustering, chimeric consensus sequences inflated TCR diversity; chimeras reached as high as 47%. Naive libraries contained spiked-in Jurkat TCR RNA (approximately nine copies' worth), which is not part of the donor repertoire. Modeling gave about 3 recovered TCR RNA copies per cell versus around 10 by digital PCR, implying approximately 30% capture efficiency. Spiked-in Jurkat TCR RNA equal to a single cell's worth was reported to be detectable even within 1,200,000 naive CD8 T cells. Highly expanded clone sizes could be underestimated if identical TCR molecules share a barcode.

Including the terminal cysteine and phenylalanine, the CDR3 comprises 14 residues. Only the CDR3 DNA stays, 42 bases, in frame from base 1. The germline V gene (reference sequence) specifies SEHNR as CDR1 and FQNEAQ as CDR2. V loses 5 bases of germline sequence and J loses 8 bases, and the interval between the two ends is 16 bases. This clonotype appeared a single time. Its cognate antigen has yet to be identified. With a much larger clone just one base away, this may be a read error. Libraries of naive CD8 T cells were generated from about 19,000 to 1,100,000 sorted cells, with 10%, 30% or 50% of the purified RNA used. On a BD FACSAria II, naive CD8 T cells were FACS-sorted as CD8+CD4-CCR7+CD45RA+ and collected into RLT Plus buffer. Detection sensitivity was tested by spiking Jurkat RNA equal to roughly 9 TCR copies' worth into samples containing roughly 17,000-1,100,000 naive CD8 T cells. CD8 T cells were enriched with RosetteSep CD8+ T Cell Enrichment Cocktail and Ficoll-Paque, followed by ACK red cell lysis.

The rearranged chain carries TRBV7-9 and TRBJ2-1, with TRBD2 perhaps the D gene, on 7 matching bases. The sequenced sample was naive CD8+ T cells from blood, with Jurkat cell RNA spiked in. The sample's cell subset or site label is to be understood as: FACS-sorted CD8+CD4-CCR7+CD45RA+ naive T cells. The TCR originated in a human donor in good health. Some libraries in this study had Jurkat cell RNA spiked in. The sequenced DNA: TGTGCCAGCAGCCCCGGACGGGGGGCTTATGAGCAGTTCTTC. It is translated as CASSPGRGAYEQFF.